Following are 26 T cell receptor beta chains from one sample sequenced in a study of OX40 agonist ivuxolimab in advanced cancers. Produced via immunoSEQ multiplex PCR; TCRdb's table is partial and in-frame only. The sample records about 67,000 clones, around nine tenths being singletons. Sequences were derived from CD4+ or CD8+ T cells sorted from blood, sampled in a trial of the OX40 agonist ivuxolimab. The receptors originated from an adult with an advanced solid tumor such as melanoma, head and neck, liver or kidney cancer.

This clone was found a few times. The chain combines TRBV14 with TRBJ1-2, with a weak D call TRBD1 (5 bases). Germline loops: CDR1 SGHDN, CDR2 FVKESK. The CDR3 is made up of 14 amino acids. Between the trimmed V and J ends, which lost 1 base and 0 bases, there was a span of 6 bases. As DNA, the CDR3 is TGTGCCAGCAGCCAAGTGGGGGCTAACTATGGCTACACCTTC. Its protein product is CASSQVGANYGYTF.

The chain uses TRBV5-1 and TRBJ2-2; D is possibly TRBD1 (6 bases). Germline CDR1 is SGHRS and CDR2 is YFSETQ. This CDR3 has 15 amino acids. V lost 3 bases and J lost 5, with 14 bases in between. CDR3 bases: TGCGCCAGCAGCTCGCGACAGGATCGAACCGGGGAGCTGTTTTTT. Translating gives CASSSRQDRTGELFF.

The CDR3 DNA reads TGTGCCAGCTCACCACTACAGGACAAATCCTACGAGCAGTACTTC. As protein: CASSPLQDKSYEQYF. The gene calls are TRBV18 and TRBJ2-7; tentatively, D is TRBD1 (5 bases). Germline CDR1 is KGHSH and CDR2 is LQKENI. V was shortened by 1 base and J by 1 base, with 11 bases between the two germline ends. This CDR3 has 15 amino acids.

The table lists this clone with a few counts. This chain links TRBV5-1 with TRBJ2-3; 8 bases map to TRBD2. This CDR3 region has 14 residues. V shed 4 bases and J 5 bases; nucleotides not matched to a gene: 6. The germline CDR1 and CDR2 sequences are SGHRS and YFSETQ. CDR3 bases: TGCGCCAGCAGCCCCCAACTAGCGGTAGATACGCAGTATTTT. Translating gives CASSPQLAVDTQYF. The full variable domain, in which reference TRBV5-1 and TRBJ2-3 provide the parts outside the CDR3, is KAGVTQTPRYLIKTRGQQVTLSCSPISGHRSVSWYQQTPGQGLQFLFEYFSETQRNKGNFPGRFSGRQFSNSRSEMNVSTLELGDSALYLCASSPQLAVDTQYFGPGTRLTVL.

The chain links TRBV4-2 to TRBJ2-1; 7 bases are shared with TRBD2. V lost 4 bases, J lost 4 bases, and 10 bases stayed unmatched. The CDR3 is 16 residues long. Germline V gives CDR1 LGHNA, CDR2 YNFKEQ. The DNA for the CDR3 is TGTGCCAGCAGCCGGTCCGGGACTAACGAGTACAATGAGCAGTTCTTC. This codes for CASSRSGTNEYNEQFF.

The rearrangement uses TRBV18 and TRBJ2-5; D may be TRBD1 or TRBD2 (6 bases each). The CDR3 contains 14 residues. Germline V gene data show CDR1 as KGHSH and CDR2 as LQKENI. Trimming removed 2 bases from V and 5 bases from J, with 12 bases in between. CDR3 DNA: TGTGCCAGCTCACCAGGACGGGGGCAGGAGACCCAGTACTTC. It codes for CASSPGRGQETQYF.

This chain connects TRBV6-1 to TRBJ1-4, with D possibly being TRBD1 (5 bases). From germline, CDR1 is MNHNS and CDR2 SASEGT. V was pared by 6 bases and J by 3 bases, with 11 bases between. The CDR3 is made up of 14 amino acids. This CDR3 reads CASREQGANEKLFF. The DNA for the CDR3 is TGTGCCAGCAGGGAGCAGGGAGCTAATGAAAAACTGTTTTTT.

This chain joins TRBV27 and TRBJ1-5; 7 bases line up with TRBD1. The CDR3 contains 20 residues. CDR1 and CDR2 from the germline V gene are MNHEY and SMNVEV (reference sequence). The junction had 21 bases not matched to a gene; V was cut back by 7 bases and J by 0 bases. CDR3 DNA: TGTGCCAGCAAGAGAGACAGGGCGCCAACCCATTTTAATAGCAATCAGCCCCAGCATTTT. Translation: CASKRDRAPTHFNSNQPQHF.

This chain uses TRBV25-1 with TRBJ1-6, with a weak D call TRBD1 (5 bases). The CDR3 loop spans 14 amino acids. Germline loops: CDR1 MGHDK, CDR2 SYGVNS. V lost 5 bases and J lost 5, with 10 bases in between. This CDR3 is CASSLPGHNSPLHF. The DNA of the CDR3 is TGTGCCAGCAGTTTACCGGGACATAATTCACCCCTCCACTTT.

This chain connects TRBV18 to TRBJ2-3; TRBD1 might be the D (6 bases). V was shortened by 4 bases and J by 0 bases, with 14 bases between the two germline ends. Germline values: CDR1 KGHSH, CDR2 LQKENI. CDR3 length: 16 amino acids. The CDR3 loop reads CASSQARGVSTDTQYF. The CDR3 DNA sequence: TGTGCCAGCTCACAGGCCAGGGGCGTTAGCACAGATACGCAGTATTTT. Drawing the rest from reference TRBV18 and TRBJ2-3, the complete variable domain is NAGVMQNPRHLVRRRGQEARLRCSPMKGHSHVYWYRQLPEEGLKFMVYLQKENIIDESGMPKERFSAEFPKEGPSILRIQQVVRGDSAAYFCASSQARGVSTDTQYFGPGTRLTVL.

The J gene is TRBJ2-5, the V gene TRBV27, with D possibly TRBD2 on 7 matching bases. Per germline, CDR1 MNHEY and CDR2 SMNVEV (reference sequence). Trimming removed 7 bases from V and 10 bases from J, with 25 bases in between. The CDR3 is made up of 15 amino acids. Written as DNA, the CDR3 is TGTGCCAGCACAGGAAGGGGGGGGCCGGGGGGAGGCCAGTACTTC. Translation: CASTGRGGPGGGQYF.

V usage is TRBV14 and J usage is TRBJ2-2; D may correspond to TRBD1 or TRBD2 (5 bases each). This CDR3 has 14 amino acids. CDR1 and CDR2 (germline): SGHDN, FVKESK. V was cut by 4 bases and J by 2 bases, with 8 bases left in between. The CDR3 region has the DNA TGTGCCAGCAGCCCCGGGACCAACACCGGGGAGCTGTTTTTT. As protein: CASSPGTNTGELFF.

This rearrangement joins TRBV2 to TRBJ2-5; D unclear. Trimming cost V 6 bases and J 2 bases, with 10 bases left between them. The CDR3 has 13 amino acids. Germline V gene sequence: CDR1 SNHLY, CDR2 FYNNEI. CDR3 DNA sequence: TGTGCCAGCAGCCTCGGGCCTCAAGAGACCCAGTACTTC. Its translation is CASSLGPQETQYF.

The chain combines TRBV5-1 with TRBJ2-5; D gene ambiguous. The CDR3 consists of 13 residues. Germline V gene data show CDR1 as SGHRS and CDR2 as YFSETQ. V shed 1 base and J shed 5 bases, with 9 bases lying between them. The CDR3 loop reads CASSLIPPETQYF. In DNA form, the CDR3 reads TGCGCCAGCAGCTTGATCCCCCCCGAGACCCAGTACTTC. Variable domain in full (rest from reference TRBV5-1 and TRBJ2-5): KAGVTQTPRYLIKTRGQQVTLSCSPISGHRSVSWYQQTPGQGLQFLFEYFSETQRNKGNFPGRFSGRQFSNSRSEMNVSTLELGDSALYLCASSLIPPETQYFGPGTRLLVL.

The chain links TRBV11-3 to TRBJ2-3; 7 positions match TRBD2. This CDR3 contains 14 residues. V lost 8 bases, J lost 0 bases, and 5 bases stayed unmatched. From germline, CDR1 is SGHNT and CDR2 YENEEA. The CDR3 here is CASQPGGSTDTQYF. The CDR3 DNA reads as TGTGCCAGCCAACCGGGAGGTAGCACAGATACGCAGTATTTT.

The CDR3 reads CASSLGGQETQYF. DNA for the CDR3: TGTGCCAGCAGCTTAGGGGGACAAGAGACCCAGTACTTC. The chain employs TRBV7-7 and TRBJ2-5; D unresolved. Trimming left V 1 base short and J 2 bases short, with 5 bases between. Germline V gene data show CDR1 as SSHAT and CDR2 as FNYEAQ (reference sequence). There are 13 residues in the CDR3.

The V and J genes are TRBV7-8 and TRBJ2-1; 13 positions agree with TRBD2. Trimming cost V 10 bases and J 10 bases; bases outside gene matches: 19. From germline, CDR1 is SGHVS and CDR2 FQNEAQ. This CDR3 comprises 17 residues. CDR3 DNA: TGTGCCACCATATTACGGACTAGCGGGAGTTTTTTTGGAGAGCAGTTCTTC. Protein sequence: CATILRTSGSFFGEQFF.

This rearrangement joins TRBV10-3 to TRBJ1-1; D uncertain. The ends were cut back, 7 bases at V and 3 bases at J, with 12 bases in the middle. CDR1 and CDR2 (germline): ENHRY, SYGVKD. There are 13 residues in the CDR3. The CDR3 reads CAIKSMGDTEAFF. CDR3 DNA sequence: TGTGCCATCAAATCTATGGGAGACACTGAAGCTTTCTTT.

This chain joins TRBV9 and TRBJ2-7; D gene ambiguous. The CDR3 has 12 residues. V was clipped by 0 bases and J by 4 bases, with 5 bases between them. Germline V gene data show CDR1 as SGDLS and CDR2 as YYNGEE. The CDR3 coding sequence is TGTGCCAGCAGCGTAGACGGGTACGAGCAGTACTTC. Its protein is CASSVDGYEQYF.

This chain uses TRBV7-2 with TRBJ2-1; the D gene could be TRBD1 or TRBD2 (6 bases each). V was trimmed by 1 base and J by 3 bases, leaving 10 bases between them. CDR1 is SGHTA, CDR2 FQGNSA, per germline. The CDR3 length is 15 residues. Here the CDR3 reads CASSLGGGGYNEQFF. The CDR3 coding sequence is TGTGCCAGCAGCTTAGGAGGGGGAGGCTACAATGAGCAGTTCTTC. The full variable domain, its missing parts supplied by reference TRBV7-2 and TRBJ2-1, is GAGVSQSPSNKVTEKGKDVELRCDPISGHTALYWYRQSLGQGLEFLIYFQGNSAPDKSGLPSDRFSAERTGGSVSTLTIQRTQQEDSAVYLCASSLGGGGYNEQFFGPGTRLTVL.

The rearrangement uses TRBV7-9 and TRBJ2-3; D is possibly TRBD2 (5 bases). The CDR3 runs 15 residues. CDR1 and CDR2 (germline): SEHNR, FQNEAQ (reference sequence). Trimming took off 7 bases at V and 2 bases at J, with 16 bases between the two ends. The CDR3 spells CASTPSERNTDTQYF. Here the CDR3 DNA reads TGTGCCAGCACCCCCAGCGAGCGGAACACAGATACGCAGTATTTT.

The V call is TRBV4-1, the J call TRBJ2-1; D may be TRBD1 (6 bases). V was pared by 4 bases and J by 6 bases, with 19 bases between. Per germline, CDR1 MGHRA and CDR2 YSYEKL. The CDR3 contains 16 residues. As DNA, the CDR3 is TGCGCCAGCAGCCGAGAGGGTGGGACACCAGTCAATGAGCAGTTCTTC. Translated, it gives CASSREGGTPVNEQFF.

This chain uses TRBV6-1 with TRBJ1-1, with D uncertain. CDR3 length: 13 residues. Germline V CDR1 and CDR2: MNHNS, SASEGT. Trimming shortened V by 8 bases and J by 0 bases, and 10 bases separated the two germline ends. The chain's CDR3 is CASGGNLNTEAFF. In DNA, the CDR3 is TGTGCCAGCGGAGGCAATTTGAACACTGAAGCTTTCTTT.

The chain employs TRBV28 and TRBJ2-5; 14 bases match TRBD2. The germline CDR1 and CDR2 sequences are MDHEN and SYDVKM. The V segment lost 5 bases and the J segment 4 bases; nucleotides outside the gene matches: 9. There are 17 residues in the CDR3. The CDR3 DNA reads TGTGCCAGCAGTCCTCGATTGGGACTAGCGGGAGCAGAGACCCAGTACTTC. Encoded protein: CASSPRLGLAGAETQYF. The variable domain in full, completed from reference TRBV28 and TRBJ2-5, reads DVKVTQSSRYLVKRTGEKVFLECVQDMDHENMFWYRQDPGLGLRLIYFSYDVKMKEKGDIPEGYSVSREKKERFSLILESASTNQTSMYLCASSPRLGLAGAETQYFGPGTRLLVL.

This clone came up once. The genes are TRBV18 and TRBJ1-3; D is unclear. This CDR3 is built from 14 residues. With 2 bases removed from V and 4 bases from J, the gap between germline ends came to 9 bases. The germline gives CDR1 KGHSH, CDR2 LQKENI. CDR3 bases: TGTGCCAGCTCACCAACGCCTGACGGAAACACCATATATTTT. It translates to CASSPTPDGNTIYF.

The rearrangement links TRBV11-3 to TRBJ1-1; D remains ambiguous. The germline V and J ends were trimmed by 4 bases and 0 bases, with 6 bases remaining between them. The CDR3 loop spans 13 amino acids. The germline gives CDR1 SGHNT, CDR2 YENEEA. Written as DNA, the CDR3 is TGTGCCAGCAGCTCTGAAGTGAACACTGAAGCTTTCTTT. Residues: CASSSEVNTEAFF.